These 9 T cell receptor beta chains were all obtained from the same sample, sequenced in a study of T-cell memory formation after mild COVID-19 (TCRdb year 2021). The receptor library was made with 5' RACE. The sample was run on an Illumina NovaSeq 6000. Using fastp at Q25 and MiXCR, TCRdb reprocessed the public reads and kept productive beta chains. Here each entry gathers all rows of one CDR3 protein and keeps the most common genes and DNA. The sample yields roughly 400,000 distinct CDR3 sequences; 20% to 25% were counted once. Roughly 9.7% of the sample is held by the ten biggest clonotypes. Sequences were obtained from PBMCs or a T cell subset sorted from them (not recorded which). These receptors all come from an adult woman who had mild COVID-19 (a few samples of this study predate the infection). The sample titles of this study are shuffled in the database, so cell type and time point are left out; the donor was told from shared clones.

This clonotype came up a few times. The chain employs TRBV10-3 and TRBJ2-7; TRBD2 matches at 8 bases. CDR1 and CDR2 from the germline V gene are ENHRY and SYGVKD. Germline trimming cut 7 bases from V and 3 bases from J; bases unmatched to any gene: 8. The CDR3 runs to 14 residues. CDR3 sequence: CAIKNRLAGYEQYF. The CDR3 DNA sequence: TGTGCCATCAAGAATCGCCTAGCGGGCTACGAGCAGTACTTC.

There are a few counts of this clonotype. The gene calls are TRBV12-3 or TRBV12-4 and TRBJ1-4; D unresolved. The CDR3 has 15 amino acids. The ends were cut back, 1 base at V and 5 bases at J, with 11 bases in the middle. The CDR3 loop is CASSLGGGSNEKLFF. The CDR3 DNA reads as TGTGCCAGCAGTTTAGGTGGTGGTTCAAATGAAAAACTGTTTTTT.

The table lists this clonotype with many counts. J is TRBJ2-3 and V is TRBV29-1; 8 nucleotides agree with TRBD2. CDR3 length equals 13 residues. V lost 2 bases to trimming and J lost 3 bases; unmatched junction nucleotides: 1. In germline, CDR1 is SQVTM, CDR2 ANQGSEA. CDR3: CSVERGRTDTQYF. DNA for the CDR3: TGCAGCGTTGAACGCGGGAGGACAGATACGCAGTATTTT.

The rearrangement uses TRBV19 and TRBJ1-5; D may be TRBD1 (5 bases). The germline CDR1 and CDR2 sequences are LNHDA and SQIVND (reference sequence). The CDR3 sequence is 13 residues long. V lost 7 bases, J lost 7 bases, and 14 bases lay in between. The CDR3 reads CASIGAGRQPQHF. The CDR3 DNA follows: TGTGCCAGTATTGGGGCAGGGCGACAGCCCCAGCATTTT.

The chain recombines TRBV7-9 with TRBJ2-1, with a tentative D call TRBD1 (6 bases). Germline lookup yields CDR1 SEHNR and CDR2 FQNEAQ (reference sequence). The ends were cut back, 5 bases at V and 4 bases at J, with 21 bases in the middle. The CDR3 length is 17 residues. CDR3 loop: CASSPRGAGARYNEQFF. For the CDR3, the DNA is TGTGCCAGCAGCCCGCGAGGGGCAGGGGCAAGGTACAATGAGCAGTTCTTC.

The rearrangement uses TRBV20-1 and TRBJ2-1; TRBD2 aligns across 9 bases. The germline V gene encodes CDR1 DFQATT and CDR2 SNEGSKA (reference sequence). The CDR3 contains 14 residues. J was trimmed by 8 bases and V by 3 bases; bases with no gene match: 8. The CDR3 here is CSASRSGSWYEQFF. In DNA, the CDR3 is TGCAGTGCTAGTCGTAGCGGGAGTTGGTATGAGCAGTTCTTC.

The sample holds a few counts of this clonotype. V is TRBV5-5 and J is TRBJ2-2, with unresolved D. The CDR3 runs to 15 residues. V gave up 1 base and J gave up 0 bases, with 7 bases separating them. CDR1 is SGHKS and CDR2 is YYEKEE in the germline V gene (reference sequence). The chain's CDR3 is CASSLSPTNTGELFF. CDR3 sequence (DNA): TGTGCCAGCAGCTTGTCCCCCACGAACACCGGGGAGCTGTTTTTT.

The rearrangement joins TRBV5-5 to TRBJ1-4, with no clear D. This CDR3 contains 16 residues. Trimming shortened V by 2 bases and J by 7 bases, and 18 bases separated the two germline ends. Germline-derived CDR1 and CDR2 are SGHKS and YYEKEE (reference sequence). The CDR3 reads CASSFTPSGGGEKLFF. The CDR3 DNA reads as TGTGCCAGCAGCTTTACTCCCAGCGGTGGCGGTGAAAAACTGTTTTTT.

This sequence joins TRBV5-4 and TRBJ2-3; D perhaps matches TRBD1 (6 bases). The V and J ends lost 4 bases and 1 base respectively, with 13 bases between them. Germline V gene sequence: CDR1 SGHNT, CDR2 YYREEE (reference sequence). The CDR3 consists of 15 residues. This CDR3 is CASSRNRERTDTQYF. CDR3 nucleotides: TGTGCCAGCAGCCGGAACAGGGAACGCACAGATACGCAGTATTTT.